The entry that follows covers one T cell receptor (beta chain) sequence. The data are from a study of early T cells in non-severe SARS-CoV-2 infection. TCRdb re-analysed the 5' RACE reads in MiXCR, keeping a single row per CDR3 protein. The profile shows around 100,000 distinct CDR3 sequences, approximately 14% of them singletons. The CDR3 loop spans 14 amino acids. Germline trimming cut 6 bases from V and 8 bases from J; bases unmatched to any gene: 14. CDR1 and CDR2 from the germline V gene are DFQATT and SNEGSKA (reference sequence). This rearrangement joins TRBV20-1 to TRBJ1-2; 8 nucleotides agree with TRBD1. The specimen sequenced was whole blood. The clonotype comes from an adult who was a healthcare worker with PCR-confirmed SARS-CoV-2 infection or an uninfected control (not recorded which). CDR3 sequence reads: CSAISPSRGLGYTF. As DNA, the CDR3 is TGCAGTGCCATTTCCCCGTCCAGGGGGCTCGGCTACACCTTC.